Sequencing of this T cell receptor (beta chain) was carried out in a study of control samples from healthy donors and cancer patients. About this clone itself: One junction end does not reproduce the germline sequence, and a read error may be involved.

Profiled with immunoSEQ multiplex PCR; TCRdb holds only in-frame clones, not every one. The top ten clones hold more than 1.3% of a sample with 150,000 to 200,000 clones, roughly nine tenths of them seen once. Per germline, CDR1 MDHEN and CDR2 SYDVKM. The CDR3 is 13 amino acids. The origin of this receptor is a woman younger than 45 in good health. The sequenced sample consisted of blood. J is TRBJ2-7 and V is TRBV28; 13 bases align to TRBD2. The CDR3 reads CGTSGTHGYEQYF. CDR3 sequence (DNA): TGCGGGACTAGCGGGACCCACGGCTACGAGCAGTACTTC.